The rows below give T cell receptor beta chains drawn from one sample of a study of blood T cell repertoires in COVID-19. Repertoires were generated with immunoSEQ multiplex PCR, while TCRdb's copy carries only in-frame clones and drops some. The repertoire holds 200,000 to 250,000 clones, 70% to 90% seen once, with 11% in the top ten. The sequencing input was PBMCs or T cells enriched from blood (not recorded which). Receptors originate from a man aged 25-45 years who had recovered from COVID-19. Both conserved end residues are part of each CDR3. Each record gives: J gene, V gene, D gene, clone size, CDR3 DNA, CDR3 protein. The D gene is left open where the match is weak. A row's size may be missing; if present it is once, few, many or a size class.

j_gene: TRBJ1-4; v_gene: TRBV7-2; d_gene: TRBD1; abundance: .; CDR3nt: TGTGCCAGCAGCCGGACCGGGACAGCGAATGAAAAACTGTTTTTT; CDR3aa: CASSRTGTANEKLFF
j_gene: TRBJ1-5; v_gene: TRBV6-5; d_gene: TRBD1; abundance: once; CDR3nt: TGTGCCAGCAGCCGGACAGGGGCCCTCAATCAGCCCCAGCATTTT; CDR3aa: CASSRTGALNQPQHF
j_gene: TRBJ1-2; v_gene: TRBV14; d_gene: .; abundance: .; CDR3nt: TGTGCCAGCAGCCAAAACCTACAGGGTTCGACTGGCTACACCTTC; CDR3aa: CASSQNLQGSTGYTF
j_gene: TRBJ2-2; v_gene: TRBV20-1; d_gene: TRBD2; abundance: .; CDR3nt: TGCAGTGCTAGTCCGCTTAGCGGGGGGGCCCGGGGCCTTAACACCGGGGAGCTGTTTTTT; CDR3aa: CSASPLSGGARGLNTGELFF
j_gene: TRBJ1-2; v_gene: TRBV4-1; d_gene: .; abundance: .; CDR3nt: TGCGCCAGCAGCGCAGCAGGGCTTGGCTACACCTTC; CDR3aa: CASSAAGLGYTF
j_gene: TRBJ1-1; v_gene: TRBV7-9; d_gene: .; abundance: once; CDR3nt: TGTGCCAGCAGCAGGGGAGGACTCACGAATTTCGGTACTGAAGCTTTCTTT; CDR3aa: CASSRGGLTNFGTEAFF
j_gene: TRBJ1-4; v_gene: TRBV19; d_gene: .; abundance: .; CDR3nt: TGTGCCAGTAGTATTCGTCAGGGGTATAGGGAAAAACTGTTTTTT; CDR3aa: CASSIRQGYREKLFF
j_gene: TRBJ1-3; v_gene: TRBV25-1; d_gene: TRBD1; abundance: .; CDR3nt: TGTGCCAGCAGTGAATTCCTGGTAGGCAGGACAGGGGGCTACACCATATATTTT; CDR3aa: CASSEFLVGRTGGYTIYF
j_gene: TRBJ1-4; v_gene: TRBV30; d_gene: .; abundance: .; CDR3nt: TGTGCCTGGAGTGTTCGGTTGTACTCCGCAACTAATGAAAAACTGTTTTTT; CDR3aa: CAWSVRLYSATNEKLFF
j_gene: TRBJ1-4; v_gene: TRBV30; d_gene: .; abundance: medium-sized; CDR3nt: TGTGCCTGGGACGGACATCAGAAGGAACTGTTTTTT; CDR3aa: CAWDGHQKELFF
j_gene: TRBJ2-7; v_gene: TRBV4-1; d_gene: TRBD1; abundance: .; CDR3nt: TGCGCCAGCAGCCAGGACAGGGGGCCCACCTACGAGCAGTACTTC; CDR3aa: CASSQDRGPTYEQYF
j_gene: TRBJ1-1; v_gene: TRBV6-5; d_gene: .; abundance: few; CDR3nt: TGTGCCAGCAGTACTGGACAGTACACTGAAGCTTTCTTT; CDR3aa: CASSTGQYTEAFF
j_gene: TRBJ1-2; v_gene: TRBV28; d_gene: TRBD1; abundance: .; CDR3nt: TGTGCCAGCAGCGTAGGAGGACAGGGGCGTAATAACTATGGCTACACCTTC; CDR3aa: CASSVGGQGRNNYGYTF
j_gene: TRBJ1-4; v_gene: TRBV28; d_gene: .; abundance: .; CDR3nt: TGTGCCAGCAGCGGGGGTCTTCGGAATGAAAAACTGTTTTTT; CDR3aa: CASSGGLRNEKLFF
j_gene: TRBJ1-5; v_gene: TRBV7-9; d_gene: TRBD1; abundance: .; CDR3nt: TGTGCCAGCAGCCGAGACAGGGGTGGTCAGCCCCAGCATTTT; CDR3aa: CASSRDRGGQPQHF
j_gene: TRBJ2-7; v_gene: TRBV3-1/TRBV3-2; d_gene: TRBD2; abundance: once; CDR3nt: TGTGCCAGCAGCCAAGTCCCACCACTAGCGGGAGTCAGGCACGAGCAGTACTTC; CDR3aa: CASSQVPPLAGVRHEQYF
j_gene: TRBJ2-3; v_gene: TRBV19; d_gene: .; abundance: .; CDR3nt: TGTGCCAGTAGTCGTCAACAGGCCACAGATACGCAGTATTTT; CDR3aa: CASSRQQATDTQYF
j_gene: TRBJ1-1; v_gene: TRBV5-4; d_gene: TRBD1; abundance: .; CDR3nt: TGTGCCAGCAGCTTGAGCGGAAGCAGGGGGATGGAAGCTTTCTTT; CDR3aa: CASSLSGSRGMEAFF
j_gene: TRBJ1-6; v_gene: TRBV28; d_gene: .; abundance: .; CDR3nt: TGTGCCATCTCACAGGGTATTAATTCACCCCTCCACTTT; CDR3aa: CAISQGINSPLHF
j_gene: TRBJ1-6; v_gene: TRBV5-1; d_gene: .; abundance: .; CDR3nt: TGCGCCAGCAAAGAAACTCTATATAATTCACCCCTCCACTTT; CDR3aa: CASKETLYNSPLHF
j_gene: TRBJ2-7; v_gene: TRBV27; d_gene: TRBD2; abundance: .; CDR3nt: TGTGCCAGCAGTAGGAGGACTAGCGGGAGTCCCTACGAGCAGTACTTC; CDR3aa: CASSRRTSGSPYEQYF
j_gene: TRBJ2-1; v_gene: TRBV12-5; d_gene: TRBD1; abundance: .; CDR3nt: TGTGCTAGTGGTTTGGCCTCAGGGGGCGCATTTTATGAGCAGTTCTTC; CDR3aa: CASGLASGGAFYEQFF
j_gene: TRBJ2-5; v_gene: TRBV3-1/TRBV3-2; d_gene: TRBD1; abundance: .; CDR3nt: TGTGCCAGCAGTCTGGGACAGGGGGCGCGAGAGACCCAGTACTTC; CDR3aa: CASSLGQGARETQYF
j_gene: TRBJ1-1; v_gene: TRBV19; d_gene: TRBD1; abundance: .; CDR3nt: TGTGCCAGTAGTATACCAAGGACAGGGGGAACAGCGACTGAAGCTTTCTTT; CDR3aa: CASSIPRTGGTATEAFF
j_gene: TRBJ1-2; v_gene: TRBV30; d_gene: .; abundance: .; CDR3nt: TGTGCCTGGACCAGGGAATCCTATGGCTACACCTTC; CDR3aa: CAWTRESYGYTF
j_gene: TRBJ2-7; v_gene: TRBV7-2; d_gene: TRBD2; abundance: .; CDR3nt: TGTGCCAGCAGCTTGACTAGCGGGGGGGCCTCCTACGAGCAGTACTTC; CDR3aa: CASSLTSGGASYEQYF
j_gene: TRBJ2-7; v_gene: TRBV7-9; d_gene: .; abundance: .; CDR3nt: TGTGCCAGCAGCCATCAGTACGAGCAGTACTTC; CDR3aa: CASSHQYEQYF
j_gene: TRBJ1-4; v_gene: TRBV5-1; d_gene: .; abundance: .; CDR3nt: TGCGCCAGCAGCTTGGGCGGCCTAGGTCCAACTAATGAAAAACTGTTTTTT; CDR3aa: CASSLGGLGPTNEKLFF
j_gene: TRBJ2-1; v_gene: TRBV3-1/TRBV3-2; d_gene: TRBD1; abundance: .; CDR3nt: TGTGCCAGCAGCCTTGACGGGACAGGGGCCTACAATGAGCAGTTCTTC; CDR3aa: CASSLDGTGAYNEQFF
j_gene: TRBJ2-7; v_gene: TRBV7-2; d_gene: TRBD1; abundance: .; CDR3nt: TGTGCCAGCAGCTGGACAGGGGGCTCCGAGCAGTACTTC; CDR3aa: CASSWTGGSEQYF
j_gene: TRBJ2-7; v_gene: TRBV7-2; d_gene: TRBD1; abundance: .; CDR3nt: TGTGCCAGCAGCTCTCGGGACAGGGCCTACGAGCAGTACTTC; CDR3aa: CASSSRDRAYEQYF
j_gene: TRBJ2-2; v_gene: TRBV7-6; d_gene: .; abundance: .; CDR3nt: TGTGCCAGCGGTCGGATGACAGGAGGTCTAAGAGTCACCGGGGAGCTGTTTTTT; CDR3aa: CASGRMTGGLRVTGELFF
j_gene: TRBJ1-6; v_gene: TRBV7-8; d_gene: .; abundance: few; CDR3nt: TGTGCCAGCAGCGGCAGGGTTGGTAATTCACCCCTCCACTTT; CDR3aa: CASSGRVGNSPLHF
j_gene: TRBJ2-7; v_gene: TRBV9; d_gene: TRBD2; abundance: many; CDR3nt: TGTGCCAGCAGCGCCTGGGGGGGACCCTACGAGCAGTACTTC; CDR3aa: CASSAWGGPYEQYF
j_gene: TRBJ2-3; v_gene: TRBV3-1/TRBV3-2; d_gene: .; abundance: .; CDR3nt: TGTGCCAGCAGCCCATTTTCAGGGTCGCACACAGATACGCAGTATTTT; CDR3aa: CASSPFSGSHTDTQYF
j_gene: TRBJ2-7; v_gene: TRBV7-6; d_gene: TRBD1; abundance: .; CDR3nt: TGTGCCAGCAGCTTAGGGAAAGGGACAGCCTACGAGCAGTACTTC; CDR3aa: CASSLGKGTAYEQYF
j_gene: TRBJ2-3; v_gene: TRBV14; d_gene: TRBD1; abundance: .; CDR3nt: TGTGCCAGCAGCGCCCGGGACAGGGGGTTCGCAGATACGCAGTATTTT; CDR3aa: CASSARDRGFADTQYF
j_gene: TRBJ1-2; v_gene: TRBV5-8; d_gene: TRBD1; abundance: .; CDR3nt: TGTGCCAGCAGCTTGAGTGGGACAGGGTCTGCGGATAACTATGGCTACACCTTC; CDR3aa: CASSLSGTGSADNYGYTF
j_gene: TRBJ1-2; v_gene: TRBV18; d_gene: TRBD1; abundance: .; CDR3nt: TGTGCCAGCTCACTACGCAGACAGGGGCTAACTAACTATGGCTACACCTTC; CDR3aa: CASSLRRQGLTNYGYTF
j_gene: TRBJ1-1; v_gene: TRBV19; d_gene: .; abundance: .; CDR3nt: TGTGCCAGTACTACGTATGACAGGAACACTGAAGCTTTCTTT; CDR3aa: CASTTYDRNTEAFF
j_gene: TRBJ2-2; v_gene: TRBV7-2; d_gene: TRBD2; abundance: few; CDR3nt: TGTGCCAGCAGCCCCGGGGGGACGGTTGGCACCGGGGAGCTGTTTTTT; CDR3aa: CASSPGGTVGTGELFF
j_gene: TRBJ2-7; v_gene: TRBV6-5; d_gene: TRBD1; abundance: once; CDR3nt: TGTGCCAGCAGTTACTTGGGTCAGGGGGCCCTCGAGCAGTACTTC; CDR3aa: CASSYLGQGALEQYF
j_gene: TRBJ1-3; v_gene: TRBV9; d_gene: .; abundance: .; CDR3nt: TGTGCCAGCAGCTCTTCAGGGATGGCTGGAAACACCATATATTTT; CDR3aa: CASSSSGMAGNTIYF
j_gene: TRBJ2-3; v_gene: TRBV7-2; d_gene: TRBD2; abundance: .; CDR3nt: TGTGCCAGCAGCTTTTCGGGACTAGCGGGAGCAGATACGCAGTATTTT; CDR3aa: CASSFSGLAGADTQYF
j_gene: TRBJ2-2; v_gene: TRBV18; d_gene: TRBD1; abundance: once; CDR3nt: TGTGCCAGCTCACCACCGGGACAGGGAGGCACCGGGGAGCTGTTTTTT; CDR3aa: CASSPPGQGGTGELFF
j_gene: TRBJ2-7; v_gene: TRBV9; d_gene: .; abundance: few; CDR3nt: TGTGCCAGCAGCGTAGGTGTTCAAGCGCCCTACGAGCAGTACTTC; CDR3aa: CASSVGVQAPYEQYF
j_gene: TRBJ2-2; v_gene: TRBV14; d_gene: TRBD2; abundance: .; CDR3nt: TGTGCCAGCAGCCATCGGGGGGGCACCGGGGAGCTGTTTTTT; CDR3aa: CASSHRGGTGELFF
j_gene: TRBJ2-2; v_gene: TRBV25-1; d_gene: .; abundance: .; CDR3nt: TGTGCCAGCAGCTCTCCCACCGGGGAGCTGTTTTTT; CDR3aa: CASSSPTGELFF
j_gene: TRBJ2-7; v_gene: TRBV11-2; d_gene: TRBD1; abundance: .; CDR3nt: TGTGCCAGCAGCTTTTTACGGGACAGCCTTTACGAGCAGTACTTC; CDR3aa: CASSFLRDSLYEQYF
j_gene: TRBJ2-2; v_gene: TRBV12-2; d_gene: .; abundance: .; CDR3nt: TGTGCAAGTCGCTGTTCCGGGACAGCGAACACCGGGGAGCTGTTTTTT; CDR3aa: CASRCSGTANTGELFF
j_gene: TRBJ2-7; v_gene: TRBV3-1/TRBV3-2; d_gene: .; abundance: .; CDR3nt: TGTGCCAGCAGCCAAGAGGACTGGGGCTACGAGCAGTACTTC; CDR3aa: CASSQEDWGYEQYF
j_gene: TRBJ2-5; v_gene: TRBV28; d_gene: .; abundance: .; CDR3nt: TGTGCCAGCAGTTTGTTCGGCGTTGGAGTAGGAGAGACCCAGTACTTC; CDR3aa: CASSLFGVGVGETQYF
j_gene: TRBJ1-3; v_gene: TRBV7-8; d_gene: TRBD1; abundance: .; CDR3nt: TGTGCCAGCAGCTCCCGGACAGGGGATACTGGAAACACCATATATTTT; CDR3aa: CASSSRTGDTGNTIYF
j_gene: TRBJ1-1; v_gene: TRBV6-6; d_gene: TRBD1; abundance: .; CDR3nt: TGTGCCAGCAGTCCACGGGACAGGGGGAACACTGAAGCTTTCTTT; CDR3aa: CASSPRDRGNTEAFF
j_gene: TRBJ1-5; v_gene: TRBV24-1; d_gene: .; abundance: .; CDR3nt: TGTGCCACCAGTGACCCGGGACACGGGTCGTATCAGCCCCAGCATTTT; CDR3aa: CATSDPGHGSYQPQHF
j_gene: TRBJ1-1; v_gene: TRBV5-1; d_gene: TRBD1; abundance: .; CDR3nt: TGCGCCAGCAGCCTGGACGGAGACAGGGGCACTGAAGCTTTCTTT; CDR3aa: CASSLDGDRGTEAFF